The clone carrying this T cell receptor (beta chain) occurred a few times. CDR3 length: 15 amino acids. V dropped 0 bases and J dropped 5; count of bases not matched to a gene: 7. Germline loops: CDR1 SGHRS, CDR2 YFSETQ. The data are from a study of T cells in Graves' hyperthyroidism and ophthalmopathy. Ophthalmopathy patients showed a Clinical Activity Score of at least 3, NOSPECS grade of at least 4 and duration under 3 months. The CDR3 regions of TCR beta were amplified from RNA transcripts. RT-PCR in the first round (using the HTBI primer set) targeted the TCR CDR3. Using its own MiXCR run on the multiplex PCR reads, TCRdb lists one record per CDR3 protein. The table records 450,000 to 500,000 distinct CDR3 sequences, roughly 22% of them present only once.

Sequencing was done on a sample of blood. This clonotype originated in a woman aged 70-85 years with Graves' ophthalmopathy. The V and J genes are TRBV5-1 and TRBJ2-5, with TRBD1 matching over 7 bases. CDR3 sequence reads: CASSLDRGVSETQYF. CDR3 DNA sequence: TGCGCCAGCAGCTTGGACAGGGGAGTTAGTGAGACCCAGTACTTC.